This record covers a single T cell receptor (beta chain). Antigen specificity is unknown. These data come from a study of cytomegalovirus exposure and HLA in healthy donors. Study-level background: From 170 million or so T cells, an earlier analysis saw 90 million to 130 million unique TCR beta sequences. General observations from the study: The study found most TCR sequences rare, yet found some public TCRs in many donors.

This PCR relied on a set of 60 Vbeta primers and 13 Jbeta primers. The method was immunoSEQ multiplex PCR; TCRdb's version includes in-frame clones alone and lacks a portion of them. This table holds around 130,000 clones, more than 70% found once. From germline, CDR1 is LNHNV and CDR2 YYDKDF (reference sequence). The CDR3 contains 17 residues. Trimming left V 1 base short and J 5 bases short, with 18 bases between. The chain joins TRBV15 to TRBJ2-1; perhaps TRBD2 as D (6 bases). The sample was PBMCs. This TCR came from a woman in her fifties or sixties in good health and CMV-seronegative. The CDR3 region is CATSRVAAASPDNEQFF. The CDR3 coding sequence is TGTGCCACCAGCAGAGTAGCGGCGGCTAGCCCAGACAATGAGCAGTTCTTC. Full variable domain (outside the CDR3, taken from reference TRBV15 and TRBJ2-1): DAMVIQNPRYQVTQFGKPVTLSCSQTLNHNVMYWYQQKSSQAPKLLFHYYDKDFNNEADTPDNFQSRRPNTSFCFLDIRSPGLGDTAMYLCATSRVAAASPDNEQFFGPGTRLTVL.